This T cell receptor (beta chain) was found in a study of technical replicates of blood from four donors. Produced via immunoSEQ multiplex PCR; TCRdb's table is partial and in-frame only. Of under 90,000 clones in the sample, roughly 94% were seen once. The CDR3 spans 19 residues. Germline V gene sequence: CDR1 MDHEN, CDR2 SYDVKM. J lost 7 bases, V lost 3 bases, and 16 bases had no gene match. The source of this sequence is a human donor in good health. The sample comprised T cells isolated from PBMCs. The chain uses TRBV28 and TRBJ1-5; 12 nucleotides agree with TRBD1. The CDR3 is CASSFNLPGQGAFGQPQHF. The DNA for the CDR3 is TGTGCCAGCAGTTTCAATTTACCGGGACAGGGGGCGTTCGGGCAGCCCCAGCATTTT.